The 2 T cell receptor beta chains below were found in one sample sequenced in a study of T cells in Graves' hyperthyroidism and ophthalmopathy. It was RNA transcripts that yielded the amplified TCR beta CDR3 regions. The HTBI primer set drove a first-round RT-PCR of the TCR CDR3. TCRdb reprocessed the multiplex PCR reads with MiXCR, giving one entry per CDR3 protein. The sample records fewer than 600,000 distinct CDR3 sequences, around an eighth being singletons. What was sequenced was blood. The origin of the receptors is a woman aged 18-30 years with Graves' hyperthyroidism.

This clonotype has more than one count but fewer than ten. A read error is possible here, since a much larger clone lies one base away. The rearrangement joins TRBV28 to TRBJ2-7; 7 positions agree with TRBD1. The CDR3 extends over 16 amino acids. Germline V gene sequence: CDR1 MDHEN, CDR2 SYDVKM. V lost 8 bases to trimming and J lost 0 bases; unmatched junction nucleotides: 13. CDR3 DNA: TGTGCCAGCCTGGGAACCGGGACAGCCAGCTCCTACGAGCAGTACTTC. As protein: CASLGTGTASSYEQYF.

This clonotype has a count of ten or more. The chain recombines TRBV15 with TRBJ1-2, with 8 bases lining up with TRBD1. The junction had 10 bases not matched to a gene; V was cut back by 2 bases and J by 5 bases. The V gene's germline CDR1 is LNHNV and CDR2 YYDKDF (reference sequence). The CDR3 loop spans 16 amino acids. Written as DNA, the CDR3 is TGTGCCACCAGCAGAACCTTTGGACAGGGCGATTATGGCTACACCTTC. Amino acid sequence: CATSRTFGQGDYGYTF.